One sample yielded the 20 T cell receptor beta chains listed below, sequenced in a study of CD8 T cells in ankylosing spondylitis. MiXCR was run by TCRdb on the 5' RACE reads, yielding one entry per CDR3 protein. The table includes 190,000 or so distinct CDR3 sequences, 9.5% to 15% detected once. Specimen: blood, either unsorted or a sorted T cell fraction (not recorded which). These receptors were collected from a male donor with ankylosing spondylitis or in good health (not recorded which).

The chain has TRBV5-1 and TRBJ1-1, with D possibly being TRBD1 (5 bases). The CDR3 totals 14 residues. Germline CDR1 and CDR2: SGHRS and YFSETQ. V lost 8 bases to trimming and J lost 0 bases, with 14 bases between them. CDR3 region: CASRSGLMNTEAFF. For the CDR3, the DNA is TGCGCCAGTCGATCGGGACTGATGAACACTGAAGCTTTCTTT.

This clonotype has at least ten counts. The gene calls are TRBV5-1 and TRBJ1-2; D may be TRBD1 (5 bases). V was trimmed by 3 bases and J by 1 base, leaving 13 bases between them. There are 15 residues in the CDR3. The germline V gene encodes CDR1 SGHRS and CDR2 YFSETQ. The CDR3 DNA reads TGCGCCAGCAGCTCTTCTCAGGGTAATAACTATGGCTACACCTTC. It is translated as CASSSSQGNNYGYTF.

The V and J genes are TRBV25-1 and TRBJ2-7; D is unclear. Per the germline V gene, CDR1 is MGHDK and CDR2 is SYGVNS. This CDR3 is built from 13 residues. Trimming pared 2 bases from V and 7 bases from J, leaving 12 bases between. The CDR3 bases are TGTGCCAGCAGTGAAGGGCTCGTTCGGGAGCAGTACTTC. Its translation: CASSEGLVREQYF.

The chain couples TRBV6-1 to TRBJ1-1; TRBD1 matches 10 bases. CDR3 length equals 13 residues. The V segment lost 6 bases and the J segment 11 bases; nucleotides outside the gene matches: 9. CDR1 and CDR2 (germline): MNHNS, SASEGT. The CDR3 DNA reads TGTGCCAGCAGCCTCTGGACGGGACAGGGGGCTTTCTTT. Translation gives CASSLWTGQGAFF.

In its sample, this clonotype was seen many times. The chain carries TRBV14 and TRBJ2-3; 7 nucleotides line up with TRBD2. V shed 7 bases, J shed 3 bases, and the junction held 10 bases outside the gene matches. Germline assignment: CDR1 SGHDN and CDR2 FVKESK. The CDR3 covers 15 residues. The CDR3 is CASMVAGDQTDTQYF. Written as DNA, the CDR3 is TGTGCCAGCATGGTTGCGGGGGATCAAACAGATACGCAGTATTTT.

This clonotype was picked up a small number of times. The gene calls are TRBV3-1 and TRBJ2-3; the match to TRBD2 covers 15 bases. V lost 6 bases and J lost 6; bases outside the gene matches: 10. The CDR3 contains 17 residues. Germline V gene sequence: CDR1 LGHDT, CDR2 YNNKEL (reference sequence). CDR3 DNA: TGTGCCAGCAGTCCGGGACTAGCGGGGGGCCCAGCGGATACGCAGTATTTT. Its translation is CASSPGLAGGPADTQYF.

A remark on this clonotype: This may come from a read error, since a much larger clone is one base off. The V and J genes are TRBV27 and TRBJ2-7; 8 bases are a match to TRBD1. The germline V gene has CDR1 MNHEY and CDR2 SMNVEV (reference sequence). The CDR3 totals 16 residues. The CDR3 bases are TGTGCCAGCAGTTTAAAGGGCCAGGGGGCTGGATACGAGCTGTACTTC. The encoded protein is CASSLKGQGAGYELYF.

The chain joins TRBV19 to TRBJ2-2; 7 bases map to TRBD1. Germline values: CDR1 LNHDA, CDR2 SQIVND (reference sequence). V was clipped by 5 bases and J by 6 bases; unmatched bases: 3. The CDR3 runs to 13 residues. The CDR3 DNA reads as TGTGCCAGTAGTGTCGGGACAGCCGGGGAGCTGTTTTTT. It encodes CASSVGTAGELFF.

This clonotype has just a few counts. The chain combines TRBV5-1 with TRBJ1-4; D gene unclear. Germline loops: CDR1 SGHRS, CDR2 YFSETQ. V was shortened by 1 base and J by 7 bases, with 17 bases between the two germline ends. The CDR3 is 16 residues long. The CDR3 sequence is CASSLPPVGFGEKLFF. CDR3 in DNA: TGCGCCAGCAGCTTGCCCCCAGTGGGTTTCGGTGAAAAACTGTTTTTT.

This clonotype occurred a few times. The gene calls are TRBV28 and TRBJ1-4; TRBD1 matches 8 bases. Germline V lookup: CDR1 MDHEN, CDR2 SYDVKM. There are 14 residues in the CDR3. J gave up 8 bases and V 6 bases, and 8 bases lay outside the gene matches. CDR3 sequence: CASSPTGAGEKLFF. Written as DNA, the CDR3 is TGTGCCAGCAGCCCGACAGGGGCTGGCGAAAAACTGTTTTTT.

This chain connects TRBV6-1 to TRBJ2-5; TRBD1 matches at 10 bases. V gave up 2 bases and J gave up 2 bases; unmatched junction bases: 8. Germline V CDR1 and CDR2: MNHNS, SASEGT. This CDR3 comprises 17 residues. CDR3 sequence reads: CASSEIVGQGYQETQYF. CDR3 bases: TGTGCCAGCAGTGAAATCGTGGGACAGGGGTATCAAGAGACCCAGTACTTC.

This clonotype was seen ten or more times. The chain carries TRBV3-1 and TRBJ2-7; D unclear. The germline gives CDR1 LGHDT, CDR2 YNNKEL (reference sequence). The CDR3 covers 12 residues. The V gene lost 4 bases and the J gene lost 6 bases, with 10 bases spanning the gap. CDR3 in DNA: TGTGCCAGCAGCCTCCTCGGCGGCGAGCAGTACTTC. Translation gives CASSLLGGEQYF.

This clonotype has a handful of counts. At one of its ends the junction is not consistent with the germline gene, which may arise from a read error. J is TRBJ2-2 and V is TRBV5-1, with D maybe TRBD2 (6 bases). The CDR3 is made up of 14 amino acids. Germline values: CDR1 SGHRS, CDR2 YFSETQ. CDR3 in DNA: TGTGCCAGCAGCCTCGGGACTTCTACCGGGGAGCTGTTTTTT. Translated: CASSLGTSTGELFF.

The chain combines TRBV18 with TRBJ2-7; TRBD2 agrees at 12 bases. The V gene end was trimmed by 3 bases and the J gene end by 2 bases; junction bases not matched to a gene: 5. Germline assignment: CDR1 KGHSH and CDR2 LQKENI. The CDR3 contains 16 residues. DNA of the CDR3: TGTGCCAGCTCACCGACTAGCGGGAGAGGTACCTACGAGCAGTACTTC. Protein product: CASSPTSGRGTYEQYF.

This clonotype was seen more than once but under ten times. The J gene is TRBJ2-3, the V gene TRBV7-8; TRBD2 aligns across 8 bases. Germline V gene lookup returns CDR1 SGHVS and CDR2 FQNEAQ. V dropped 4 bases and J dropped 3; count of bases not matched to a gene: 12. This CDR3 spans 17 amino acids. The CDR3 loop reads CASSYMGGRRWTDTQYF. CDR3 DNA sequence: TGTGCCAGCAGCTATATGGGCGGGAGGAGGTGGACAGATACGCAGTATTTT.

This clonotype was detected only a few times. The V gene is TRBV5-6, the J gene TRBJ2-7; TRBD2 agrees at 8 bases. J gave up 3 bases and V 4 bases, and 6 bases lay outside the gene matches. The CDR3 totals 14 residues. The germline gives CDR1 SGHDT, CDR2 YYEEEE. The CDR3 protein is CASSPTSAIYEQYF. CDR3 nucleotides: TGTGCCAGCAGCCCGACTAGCGCAATCTACGAGCAGTACTTC.

This clonotype was counted only a few times. This chain links TRBV7-9 with TRBJ2-2; no clear D. CDR1 is SEHNR and CDR2 is FQNEAQ in the germline V gene (reference sequence). V was pared by 6 bases and J by 7 bases, with 6 bases between. The CDR3 sequence is 11 residues long. Here the CDR3 DNA reads TGTGCCAGCAGTTCCCGCGGGGAGCTGTTTTTT. Protein sequence: CASSSRGELFF. Together with reference TRBV7-9 and TRBJ2-2, the CDR3 gives the full variable domain: DTGVSQNPRHKITKRGQNVTFRCDPISEHNRLYWYRQTLGQGPEFLTYFQNEAQLEKSRLLSDRFSAERPKGSFSTLEIQRTEQGDSAMYLCASSSRGELFFGEGSRLTVL.

In its sample, this clonotype was seen once. A read error may produce the germline difference seen at one junction end. The V call is TRBV20-1, the J call TRBJ2-5; D possibly corresponds to TRBD1 (6 bases). The CDR3 is 15 amino acids. Germline CDR1 is DFQATT and CDR2 is SNEGSKA (reference sequence). The CDR3 sequence: CCARKQGFDQETQYF. DNA for the CDR3: TGCTGTGCTAGAAAACAGGGTTTCGACCAAGAGACCCAGTACTTC.

Many counts were recorded for this clonotype. The chain combines TRBV6-2 or TRBV6-3 with TRBJ2-1, with 7 bases matching TRBD2. V lost 2 bases and J lost 7; bases outside the gene matches: 8. The CDR3 length is 15 residues. Germline assignment: CDR1 MNHEY and CDR2 SVGEGT. CDR3 in DNA: TGTGCCAGCAGTTACCTAGGACTAGGACCGAATGAGCAGTTCTTC. As protein: CASSYLGLGPNEQFF.

A few counts support this clonotype. The chain is built from TRBV7-2 and TRBJ1-2; TRBD1 aligns across 11 bases. Looked up from germline, CDR1 is SGHTA and CDR2 is FQGNSA. The junction had 2 bases not matched to a gene; V was cut back by 6 bases and J by 8 bases. The length of the CDR3 is 12 residues. CDR3: CASRDRGQGYTF. CDR3 nucleotides: TGTGCCAGCAGGGACAGGGGGCAAGGCTACACCTTC.